This T cell receptor beta chain is from a study of sequential checkpoint blockade in melanoma. Treatment in this sample: randomized to nivolumab then ipilimumab (arm A) or the reverse (arm B). Points from the study as a whole: Patients with week-13 increases in T-cell fraction and clonality benefited about 30 times more often.

This CDR3 has 16 amino acids. The germline V gene has CDR1 LNHNV and CDR2 YYDKDF (reference sequence). Repertoires were generated with immunoSEQ multiplex PCR, while TCRdb's copy carries only in-frame clones and drops some. The sample lists under 20,000 clones; about 69% were seen once. There are a few counts of this clone. Its antigen is not identified. The junction departs from germline at one end; a sequencing error may be responsible. The V gene is TRBV15, the J gene TRBJ2-2; D may be TRBD2 (6 bases). The sequence derives from a human donor with melanoma. The sample was tumor tissue (inferred from file names), taken from a patient given nivolumab and ipilimumab in sequence. CDR3 in DNA: TGTGCCACCAGCAGAGATTACGGAGGGAACGCCGGGGAGCTGTTTTTT. Translating it yields CATSRDYGGNAGELFF. The whole variable domain, filled in from reference TRBV15 and TRBJ2-2, reads DAMVIQNPRYQVTQFGKPVTLSCSQTLNHNVMYWYQQKSSQAPKLLFHYYDKDFNNEADTPDNFQSRRPNTSFCFLDIRSPGLGDTAMYLCATSRDYGGNAGELFFGEGSRLTVL.